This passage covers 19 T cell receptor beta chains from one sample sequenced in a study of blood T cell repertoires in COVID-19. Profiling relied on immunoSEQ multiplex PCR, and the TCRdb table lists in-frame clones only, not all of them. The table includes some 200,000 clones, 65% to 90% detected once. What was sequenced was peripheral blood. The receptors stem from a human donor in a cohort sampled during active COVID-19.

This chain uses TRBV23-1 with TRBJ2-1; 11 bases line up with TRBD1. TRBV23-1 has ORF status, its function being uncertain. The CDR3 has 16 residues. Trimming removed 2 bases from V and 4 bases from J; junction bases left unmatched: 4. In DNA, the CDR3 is TGCGCCAGCAGTCAACCGGACAGGGGGCTTTACAATGAGCAGTTCTTC. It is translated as CASSQPDRGLYNEQFF.

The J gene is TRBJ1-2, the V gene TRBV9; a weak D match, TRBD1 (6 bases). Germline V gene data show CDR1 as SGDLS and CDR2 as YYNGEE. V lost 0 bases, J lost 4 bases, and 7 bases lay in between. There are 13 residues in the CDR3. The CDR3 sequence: CASSVEDSYGYTF. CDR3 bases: TGTGCCAGCAGCGTAGAGGACAGCTATGGCTACACCTTC.

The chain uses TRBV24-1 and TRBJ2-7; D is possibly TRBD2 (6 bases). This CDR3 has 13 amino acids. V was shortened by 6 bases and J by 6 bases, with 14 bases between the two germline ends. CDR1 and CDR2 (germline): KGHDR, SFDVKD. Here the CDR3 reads CATSTGGRPEQYF. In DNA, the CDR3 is TGTGCCACCAGTACCGGGGGACGTCCCGAGCAGTACTTC.

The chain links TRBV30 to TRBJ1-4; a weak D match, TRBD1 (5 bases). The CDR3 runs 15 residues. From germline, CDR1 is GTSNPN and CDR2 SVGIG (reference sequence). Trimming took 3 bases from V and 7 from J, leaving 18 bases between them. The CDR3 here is CAWRALGARGEKLFF. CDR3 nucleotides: TGTGCCTGGAGGGCCTTAGGGGCGCGGGGTGAAAAACTGTTTTTT.

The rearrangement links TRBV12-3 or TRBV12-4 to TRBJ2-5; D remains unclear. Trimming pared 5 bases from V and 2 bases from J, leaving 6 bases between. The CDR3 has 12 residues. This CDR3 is CASSPRQETQYF. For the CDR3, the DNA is TGTGCCAGCAGTCCGAGGCAAGAGACCCAGTACTTC.

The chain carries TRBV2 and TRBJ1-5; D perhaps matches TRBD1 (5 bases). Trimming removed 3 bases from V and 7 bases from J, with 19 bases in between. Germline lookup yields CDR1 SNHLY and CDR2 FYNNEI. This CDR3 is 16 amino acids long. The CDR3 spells CASSEIVQVAGQPQHF. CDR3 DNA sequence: TGTGCCAGCAGTGAGATTGTACAGGTCGCTGGGCAGCCCCAGCATTTT.

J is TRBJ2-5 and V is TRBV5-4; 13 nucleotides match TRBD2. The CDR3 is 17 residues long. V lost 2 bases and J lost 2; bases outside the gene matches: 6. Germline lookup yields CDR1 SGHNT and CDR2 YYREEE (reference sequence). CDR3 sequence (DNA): TGTGCCAGCAGCTTTTTCCGGACTAGCGGGGGACAAGAGACCCAGTACTTC. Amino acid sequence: CASSFFRTSGGQETQYF.

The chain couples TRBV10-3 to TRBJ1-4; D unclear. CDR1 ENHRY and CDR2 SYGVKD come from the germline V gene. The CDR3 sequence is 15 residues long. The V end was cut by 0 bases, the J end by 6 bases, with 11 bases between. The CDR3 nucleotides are TGTGCCATCAGTGAGTCGGCGACATCGGATGAAAAACTGTTTTTT. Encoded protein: CAISESATSDEKLFF.

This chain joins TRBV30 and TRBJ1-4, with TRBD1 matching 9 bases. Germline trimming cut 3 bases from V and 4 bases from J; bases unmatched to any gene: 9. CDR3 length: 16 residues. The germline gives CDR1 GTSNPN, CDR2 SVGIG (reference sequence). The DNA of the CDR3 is TGTGCCTGGAGCGATCAAAGGACAGGGGATAATGAAAAACTGTTTTTT. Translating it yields CAWSDQRTGDNEKLFF.

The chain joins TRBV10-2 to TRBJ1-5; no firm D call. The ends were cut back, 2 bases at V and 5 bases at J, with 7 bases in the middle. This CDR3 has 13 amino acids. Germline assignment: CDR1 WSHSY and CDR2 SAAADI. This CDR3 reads CASSENSYQPQHF. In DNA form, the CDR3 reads TGCGCCAGCAGTGAGAACAGTTATCAGCCCCAGCATTTT.

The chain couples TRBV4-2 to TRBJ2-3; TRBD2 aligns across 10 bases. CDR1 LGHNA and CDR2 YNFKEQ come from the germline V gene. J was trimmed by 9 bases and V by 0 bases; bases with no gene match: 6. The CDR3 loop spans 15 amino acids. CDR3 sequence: CASSQDRTSGNTQYF. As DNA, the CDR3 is TGTGCCAGCAGCCAAGATCGAACTAGCGGGAACACGCAGTATTTT.

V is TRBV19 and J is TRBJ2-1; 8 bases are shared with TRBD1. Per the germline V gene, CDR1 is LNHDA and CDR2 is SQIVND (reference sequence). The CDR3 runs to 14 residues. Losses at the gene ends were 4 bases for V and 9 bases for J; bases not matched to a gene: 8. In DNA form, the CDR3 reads TGTGCCAGTAGTACTGGACAGGGATGGAGTGAGCAGTTCTTC. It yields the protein CASSTGQGWSEQFF.

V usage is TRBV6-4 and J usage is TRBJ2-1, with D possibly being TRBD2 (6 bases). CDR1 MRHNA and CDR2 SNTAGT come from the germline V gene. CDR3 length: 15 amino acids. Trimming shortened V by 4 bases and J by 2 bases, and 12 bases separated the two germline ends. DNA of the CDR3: TGTGCCAGCAGTGTTGGAGGGAGCACCTACAATGAGCAGTTCTTC. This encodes CASSVGGSTYNEQFF.

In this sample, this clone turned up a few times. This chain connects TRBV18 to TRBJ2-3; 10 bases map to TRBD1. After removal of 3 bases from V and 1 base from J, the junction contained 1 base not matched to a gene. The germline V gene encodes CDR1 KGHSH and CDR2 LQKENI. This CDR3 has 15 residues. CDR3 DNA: TGTGCCAGCTCACCGGGACAGGGGCGCACAGATACGCAGTATTTT. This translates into CASSPGQGRTDTQYF.

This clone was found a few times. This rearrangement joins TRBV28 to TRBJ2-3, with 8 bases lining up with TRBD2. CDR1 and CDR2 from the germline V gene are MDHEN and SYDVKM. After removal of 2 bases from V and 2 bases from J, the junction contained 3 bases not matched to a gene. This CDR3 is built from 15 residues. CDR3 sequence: CASSLPSGHTDTQYF. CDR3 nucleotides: TGTGCCAGCAGTTTACCTAGCGGGCACACAGATACGCAGTATTTT.

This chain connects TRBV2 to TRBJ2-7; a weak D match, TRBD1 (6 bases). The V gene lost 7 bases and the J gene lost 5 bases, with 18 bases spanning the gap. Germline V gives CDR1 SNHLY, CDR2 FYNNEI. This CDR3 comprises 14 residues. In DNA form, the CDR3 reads TGTGCCAGCAACCTCCAGGGGATGAGGGACGAGCAGTACTTC. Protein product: CASNLQGMRDEQYF.

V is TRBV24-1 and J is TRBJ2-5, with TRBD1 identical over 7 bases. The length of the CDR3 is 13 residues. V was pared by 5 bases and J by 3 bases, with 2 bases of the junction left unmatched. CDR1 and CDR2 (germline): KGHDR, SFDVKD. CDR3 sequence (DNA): TGTGCCACCAGTGGGGACAGTGAAGAGACCCAGTACTTC. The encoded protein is CATSGDSEETQYF.

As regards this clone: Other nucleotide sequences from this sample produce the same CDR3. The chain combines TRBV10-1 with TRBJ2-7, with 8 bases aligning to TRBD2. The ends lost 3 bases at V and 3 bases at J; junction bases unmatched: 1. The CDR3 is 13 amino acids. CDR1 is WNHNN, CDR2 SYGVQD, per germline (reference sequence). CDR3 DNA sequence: TGCGCCAGCAGTGACAGCGGGAGCTACGAGCAGTACTTC. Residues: CASSDSGSYEQYF.

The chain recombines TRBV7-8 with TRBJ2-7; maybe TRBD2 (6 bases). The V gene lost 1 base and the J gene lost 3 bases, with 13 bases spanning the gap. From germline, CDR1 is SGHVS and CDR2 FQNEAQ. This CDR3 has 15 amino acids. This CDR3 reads CASSLEAGLYYEQYF. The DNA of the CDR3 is TGTGCCAGCAGCTTAGAGGCGGGACTTTACTACGAGCAGTACTTC. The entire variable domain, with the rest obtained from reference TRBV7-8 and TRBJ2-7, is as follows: GAGVSQSPRYKVAKRGQDVALRCDPISGHVSLFWYQQALGQGPEFLTYFQNEAQLDKSGLPSDRFFAERPEGSVSTLKIQRTQQEDSAVYLCASSLEAGLYYEQYFGPGTRLTVT.